This T cell receptor beta chain was captured by sequencing in a study of T-cell reconstitution after alpha-beta-depleted transplantation in children. The germline gives CDR1 SGHRS, CDR2 YFSETQ. This CDR3 has 17 amino acids. Trimming pared 4 bases from V and 3 bases from J, leaving 19 bases between. The library targeted TCRbeta and was prepared with unique molecular identifiers. From the PCR reads, TCRdb called clonotypes with MiXCR, one entry per CDR3 protein. The sample carries roughly 310,000 distinct CDR3 sequences, around 25% recorded once. In the case of this clonotype: Its antigen is undetermined.

Study-level results: Expanded clones from the graft, numbering several hundred, reportedly supplied alpha-beta T cells about two months after transplant. At the one-year point after transplant, T-cell counts and TCRbeta diversity were found to come mostly from T cells that had been newly produced.

Here the sequenced sample was PBMCs, mostly from graft donor cells, taken 180 days after TCRalphabeta/CD19-depleted stem cell transplant. The clonotype comes from a male patient under 18 who had a stem cell transplant for acute lymphoblastic leukemia, so the T cells may come from the graft donor. The genes are TRBV5-1 and TRBJ2-2; D is unclear. The CDR3 spells CASSGPTSSPHTGELFF. The CDR3 DNA sequence: TGCGCCAGCAGCGGCCCCACTTCCTCTCCGCACACCGGGGAGCTGTTTTTT.